The 24 T cell receptor beta chains below were found in one sample sequenced in a study of technical replicates of blood from a handful of donors. This table comes from immunoSEQ multiplex PCR, and its TCRdb copy is limited to in-frame clones, with some not included. The sample yields over 90,000 clones, 95% seen once. The sample was T cells isolated from PBMCs. These receptors originate from a human donor in good health.

The chain employs TRBV10-3 and TRBJ2-7; perhaps TRBD2 as D (6 bases). Per the germline V gene, CDR1 is ENHRY and CDR2 is SYGVKD. V was shortened by 2 bases and J by 0 bases, with 20 bases between the two germline ends. CDR3 length: 18 residues. CDR3 sequence (DNA): TGTGCCATCAGTGAGGGGGGGACCGACCCGACCTCCTCCTACGAGCAGTACTTC. Amino acid sequence: CAISEGGTDPTSSYEQYF.

The chain is built from TRBV28 and TRBJ2-7; weak D call: TRBD1 (6 bases). With 3 bases removed from V and 6 bases from J, the gap between germline ends came to 9 bases. Per germline, CDR1 MDHEN and CDR2 SYDVKM. The CDR3 runs to 12 residues. The CDR3 region is CASSFRDTEQYF. The CDR3 DNA is TGTGCCAGCAGTTTCCGGGACACCGAGCAGTACTTC.

The V and J genes are TRBV5-1 and TRBJ2-1; 11 nucleotides agree with TRBD2. Germline V gene lookup returns CDR1 SGHRS and CDR2 YFSETQ. Unmatched junction bases numbered 8, after V lost 0 bases and J lost 9 bases. The CDR3 length is 16 residues. The CDR3 DNA follows: TGCGCCAGCAGCTTGGTGGTAGCGGGAGGGCCGGGTGAGCAGTTCTTC. This codes for CASSLVVAGGPGEQFF.

This chain connects TRBV6-1 to TRBJ1-6, with 8 bases lining up with TRBD1. V was clipped by 2 bases and J by 6 bases; unmatched bases: 9. The CDR3 loop spans 17 amino acids. Germline V gene lookup returns CDR1 MNHNS and CDR2 SASEGT. The CDR3 region is CASSELQGGWGNSPLHF. In nucleotides, the CDR3 is TGTGCCAGCAGTGAATTACAGGGGGGGTGGGGTAATTCACCCCTCCACTTT.

The chain carries TRBV19 and TRBJ2-5; 14 bases agree with TRBD2. This CDR3 is 17 amino acids long. Trimming took 3 bases from V and 5 from J; bases not matched to a gene: 8. The germline CDR1 and CDR2 sequences are LNHDA and SQIVND (reference sequence). CDR3 sequence: CASSIGLAGGFKETQYF. The CDR3 DNA is TGTGCCAGTAGTATTGGACTAGCGGGGGGATTTAAGGAGACCCAGTACTTC. Full variable domain (rest looked up from reference TRBV19 and TRBJ2-5): DGGITQSPKYLFRKEGQNVTLSCEQNLNHDAMYWYRQDPGQGLRLIYYSQIVNDFQKGDIAEGYSVSREKKESFPLTVTSAQKNPTAFYLCASSIGLAGGFKETQYFGPGTRLLVL.

The chain carries TRBV28 and TRBJ1-5, with TRBD1 matching 10 bases. Per the germline V gene, CDR1 is MDHEN and CDR2 is SYDVKM. Trimming at V came to 6 bases and at J to 7 bases, leaving 9 bases not matched to a gene. The CDR3 spans 15 residues. The CDR3 coding sequence is TGTGCCAGCAGCAGTCCCGGGACAGGGGCGCAGCCCCAGCATTTT. Encoded protein: CASSSPGTGAQPQHF.

The V and J genes are TRBV7-9 and TRBJ1-1; D not certain. The V and J ends lost 1 base and 10 bases respectively, with 10 bases between them. Germline values: CDR1 SEHNR, CDR2 FQNEAQ (reference sequence). This CDR3 region has 12 residues. This CDR3 is CASSLDTAGAFF. The CDR3 DNA reads as TGTGCCAGCAGCTTAGATACAGCCGGAGCTTTCTTT. Full variable domain (rest looked up from reference TRBV7-9 and TRBJ1-1): DTGVSQNPRHKITKRGQNVTFRCDPISEHNRLYWYRQTLGQGPEFLTYFQNEAQLEKSRLLSDRFSAERPKGSFSTLEIQRTEQGDSAMYLCASSLDTAGAFFGQGTRLTVV.

The chain has TRBV4-1 and TRBJ2-7; tentatively, D is TRBD1 (6 bases). Germline lookup yields CDR1 MGHRA and CDR2 YSYEKL. The CDR3 runs 14 residues. V lost 6 bases to trimming and J lost 3 bases, with 15 bases between them. The CDR3 nucleotides read TGCGCCAGCAGAGACACTGGGGGCCTCTACGAGCAGTACTTC. It codes for CASRDTGGLYEQYF.

The V call is TRBV27, the J call TRBJ2-7; TRBD2 aligns across 9 bases. The germline V gene encodes CDR1 MNHEY and CDR2 SMNVEV (reference sequence). The CDR3 length is 14 residues. Unmatched junction bases numbered 1, after V lost 2 bases and J lost 2 bases. This CDR3 is CASSLLAGTYEQYF. CDR3 in DNA: TGTGCCAGCAGTTTACTAGCGGGAACCTACGAGCAGTACTTC.

The rearrangement joins TRBV10-3 to TRBJ2-3; the D gene is possibly TRBD2 (6 bases). V dropped 10 bases and J dropped 0 bases, with 17 bases sitting between them. CDR3 length equals 15 residues. CDR1 ENHRY and CDR2 SYGVKD come from the germline V gene. The CDR3 sequence: CATGRGGASTDTQYF. The CDR3, as DNA: TGTGCCACCGGGAGAGGAGGAGCTAGCACAGATACGCAGTATTTT.

This chain uses TRBV30 with TRBJ2-1, with TRBD2 matching over 9 bases. CDR3 size: 13 residues. V lost 1 base to trimming and J lost 10 bases; unmatched junction nucleotides: 5. Germline loops: CDR1 GTSNPN, CDR2 SVGIG (reference sequence). The CDR3 DNA is TGTGCCTGGAGTGGGCGGGGGGGGCGAGAGCAGTTCTTC. Protein sequence: CAWSGRGGREQFF.

CDR3 protein: CASSLARGFTGTREQYF. In nucleotides, the CDR3 is TGTGCCAGCAGCTTGGCCCGAGGATTTACAGGCACGCGGGAGCAGTACTTC. The rearrangement links TRBV5-6 to TRBJ2-7; a weak D match, TRBD1 (5 bases). Germline loops: CDR1 SGHDT, CDR2 YYEEEE. The length of the CDR3 is 17 residues. Trimming removed 0 bases from V and 7 bases from J, with 23 bases in between.

V and J are TRBV11-2 and TRBJ2-1; 8 bases agree with TRBD2. Germline V CDR1 and CDR2: SGHAT, FQNNGV. The CDR3 consists of 15 residues. V dropped 7 bases and J dropped 4; count of bases not matched to a gene: 9. The chain's CDR3 is CASTLRSGGYNEQFF. In DNA form, the CDR3 reads TGTGCCAGCACCCTCAGGAGCGGGGGATACAATGAGCAGTTCTTC.

The rearrangement joins TRBV29-1 to TRBJ2-2, with D possibly being TRBD1 (5 bases). The CDR3 extends over 11 amino acids. CDR1 is SQVTM, CDR2 ANQGSEA, per germline. CDR3 region: CGAPAAGELFF. CDR3 DNA sequence: TGCGGGGCCCCGGCCGCCGGGGAGCTGTTTTTT.

The rearrangement joins TRBV15 to TRBJ1-3, with no clear D. Deletions cut 3 bases from V and 4 bases from J, with 13 bases between. This CDR3 is built from 15 residues. In germline, CDR1 is LNHNV, CDR2 YYDKDF (reference sequence). CDR3 loop: CATSSLRDEGNTIYF. CDR3 DNA sequence: TGTGCCACCAGCAGCCTCCGGGATGAAGGAAACACCATATATTTT.

This CDR3 is CASSKEAYTGTSGAEDTQYF. CDR3 DNA: TGTGCCAGCAGCAAAGAAGCCTATACCGGGACTAGCGGGGCTGAAGATACGCAGTATTTT. The chain is built from TRBV21-1 and TRBJ2-3; the table's TRBD2 call for D was not verified on the DNA. TRBV21-1 is termed a pseudogene. This CDR3 has 20 amino acids.

V is TRBV7-2 and J is TRBJ2-4, with D hard to call. In germline, CDR1 is SGHTA, CDR2 FQGNSA. CDR3 length: 18 residues. The V and J ends lost 2 bases and 0 bases respectively, with 17 bases between them. This CDR3 is CASSLSPVSIIAKNIQYF. The CDR3 nucleotides read TGTGCCAGCAGCTTAAGCCCGGTCTCGATTATAGCCAAAAACATTCAGTACTTC. Together with reference TRBV7-2 and TRBJ2-4, the CDR3 gives the full variable domain: GAGVSQSPSNKVTEKGKDVELRCDPISGHTALYWYRQSLGQGLEFLIYFQGNSAPDKSGLPSDRFSAERTGGSVSTLTIQRTQQEDSAVYLCASSLSPVSIIAKNIQYFGAGTRLSVL.

This sequence joins TRBV7-9 and TRBJ2-1; the match to TRBD1 covers 10 bases. CDR3 size: 15 residues. CDR1 SEHNR and CDR2 FQNEAQ come from the germline V gene (reference sequence). After removal of 5 bases from V and 8 bases from J, the junction contained 9 bases not matched to a gene. The CDR3: CASSPGTGAIDEQFF. Here the CDR3 DNA reads TGTGCCAGCAGCCCCGGGACAGGGGCAATCGATGAGCAGTTCTTC.

The CDR3 nucleotides read TGTGCCAGCAGCTTGGCGACTTTGAGCTCCTACGAGCAGTACTTC. Translation: CASSLATLSSYEQYF. The rearrangement links TRBV7-9 to TRBJ2-7; D remains ambiguous. This CDR3 contains 15 residues. Germline-derived CDR1 and CDR2 are SEHNR and FQNEAQ (reference sequence). V was shortened by 3 bases and J by 0 bases, with 12 bases between the two germline ends. The variable domain in full, with the rest retrieved from reference TRBV7-9 and TRBJ2-7, is DTGVSQNPRHKITKRGQNVTFRCDPISEHNRLYWYRQTLGQGPEFLTYFQNEAQLEKSRLLSDRFSAERPKGSFSTLEIQRTEQGDSAMYLCASSLATLSSYEQYFGPGTRLTVT.

This chain joins TRBV5-1 and TRBJ2-5; TRBD1 matches at 8 bases. The CDR3 runs to 14 residues. The germline V gene encodes CDR1 SGHRS and CDR2 YFSETQ. V lost 4 bases to trimming and J lost 5 bases; unmatched junction nucleotides: 7. This chain's CDR3 is CASSGGQGMETQYF. CDR3 in DNA: TGCGCCAGCAGCGGAGGACAGGGAATGGAGACCCAGTACTTC.

Points on this clone: One end of the junction fails to match germline, which may point to a read error. The V call is TRBV7-9, the J call TRBJ2-1, with 8 bases matching TRBD2. CDR3 length equals 16 residues. Germline V CDR1 and CDR2: SEHNR, FQNEAQ (reference sequence). CDR3 residues: CASSLASGRTYNEQFF. DNA for the CDR3: TGTGCCAGCAGCCTAGCGAGCGGGAGAACCTACAATGAGCAGTTCTTC.

This clone appeared once. The genes are TRBV7-9 and TRBJ2-5; TRBD2 agrees at 16 bases. Germline V gives CDR1 SEHNR, CDR2 FQNEAQ (reference sequence). The CDR3 sequence is 19 residues long. V shed 2 bases, J shed 4 bases, and the junction held 10 bases outside the gene matches. The CDR3 sequence: CASSLSLGLAGGHLETQYF. As DNA, the CDR3 is TGTGCCAGCAGCTTATCCCTGGGACTAGCGGGAGGGCACCTAGAGACCCAGTACTTC.

A single count supports this clone. The genes are TRBV27 and TRBJ1-5; D possibly corresponds to TRBD1 (6 bases). The CDR3 totals 14 residues. The germline V gene has CDR1 MNHEY and CDR2 SMNVEV (reference sequence). V was clipped by 8 bases and J by 0 bases, with 11 bases between them. CDR3 DNA sequence: TGTGCCAGCGGACAGCGGTATAGCAATCAGCCCCAGCATTTT. Translated: CASGQRYSNQPQHF.

The rearrangement links TRBV7-9 to TRBJ1-1, with TRBD1 as a possible D gene (6 bases). CDR1 and CDR2 (germline): SEHNR, FQNEAQ (reference sequence). Trimming took off 3 bases at V and 1 base at J, with 9 bases between the two ends. The CDR3 spans 14 residues. The CDR3: CASSFGGQNTEAFF. CDR3 nucleotide sequence: TGTGCCAGCAGCTTTGGGGGCCAGAACACTGAAGCTTTCTTT.